This T cell receptor (beta chain) was profiled in a study of blood T cell repertoires in COVID-19. A single count supports this clone. The table came from immunoSEQ multiplex PCR; TCRdb's copy has only in-frame clones and leaves some out. The table includes a few hundred thousand clones, 80% to 90% detected once. This CDR3 is 13 amino acids long. V dropped 3 bases and J dropped 6; count of bases not matched to a gene: 4. Per germline, CDR1 KGHSH and CDR2 LQKENI. The chain links TRBV18 to TRBJ2-7; TRBD2 matches at 8 bases. The clonotype was recovered from a woman aged 40-49 years who had recovered from COVID-19. Sequencing was performed on peripheral blood. The CDR3 DNA follows: TGTGCCAGCTCACCCGGGGGGGCCTCCGAGCAGTACTTC. It codes for CASSPGGASEQYF.